This entry features one TCR beta chain sequence. Its antigen is not identified. TCRdb used MiXCR to reprocess the RT-PCR reads, holding one entry per CDR3 protein. The sample has about 700,000 distinct CDR3 sequences; approximately 15% are singletons. The entry originates in a study of response to subunit inactivated influenza vaccine. Findings of the study overall: The authors proposed limited new T cell recruitment per seasonal influenza vaccination.

The CDR3 consists of 14 residues. The V gene's germline CDR1 is ENHRY and CDR2 SYGVKD. Trimming at V came to 11 bases and at J to 3 bases, leaving 12 bases not matched to a gene. This receptor was taken from a man in his fifties who received an inactivated influenza vaccine. The chain has TRBV10-3 and TRBJ1-2; TRBD1 matches 7 bases. The material sequenced was PBMCs from blood, taken around 14 days before vaccination. The CDR3 region is CAARGQAPYYGYTF. The DNA of the CDR3 is TGTGCCGCGAGGGGGCAGGCCCCCTACTATGGCTACACCTTC.